This T cell receptor beta chain appears in the sequencing data of a study of shared clonotypes between healthy human individuals. Findings and caveats of the study: The sharing of 4% to 5.5% of naive CD4 clonotypes was seen across a few donors. Having only a few donors restricted how much genetic and exposure-history diversity was captured.

All donors qualified as healthy HIV-negative adults and had experienced no recent acute infections or vaccinations. All participating donors were Caucasian adults from Nashville, Tennessee. A note on this clone: Antigen unknown.

Method: immunoSEQ multiplex PCR; TCRdb's copy keeps in-frame clones and lacks some. This sample carries 2 million to 2.5 million clones, over 85% of them seen once, and the ten largest clones take approximately 0.4%. CDR1 is ENHRY and CDR2 is SYGVKD in the germline V gene. The V end lost 4 bases, the J end lost 3 bases, and 12 bases lay between the germline ends. The CDR3 is made up of 14 amino acids. This TCR was recovered from a man between 18 and 29 years old in good health. Some clones in this sample may be carry-over from other donors' samples. The V and J genes are TRBV10-3 and TRBJ1-2; D is possibly TRBD1 (5 bases). The specimen was naive CD4+ T cells from PBMCs. Documented subset: CD45RA+ positively selected. As DNA, the CDR3 is TGTGCCATCAGTGCGACTGGGGCTTACTATGGCTACACCTTC. It is translated as CAISATGAYYGYTF.